The T cell receptor beta chain described here comes from a study of regulatory T cells in long-lasting Graves disease. General study points: Clonotypes that were public and shared totalled 2,500 to 3,500 in persistent patients versus over 800 in new patients.

Arm-PCR of CDR3 regions and iRepertoire HTBI primers were the basis on which TCR beta libraries were built. Per the study methods: Samples collectively showed more than 55 TRBV and fewer than 15 TRBJ segments. TCRdb re-called the multiplex PCR reads with MiXCR, one entry per CDR3 protein. It is TCRdb's table, rather than the study itself, that gives the V and J calls and clone size. The sample consists of approximately 360,000 distinct CDR3 sequences, 23% of them appearing once. V shed 4 bases and J 13 bases; nucleotides not matched to a gene: 11. This CDR3 is 15 amino acids long. The germline gives CDR1 SGHKS, CDR2 YYEKEE (reference sequence). Time point defined: persistent/refractory GD, antithyroid drugs over 5 years with positive TRAb. There was RNA extracted from PBMCs, and the TCR library was made from it. Blood from the periphery, approximately 8.6 milliliters in all, was drawn into EDTA tubes.

Turning to this clonotype: Antigen: not known.

The origin of this receptor is a woman aged 40 to 50 with Graves disease. The J gene is TRBJ2-7, the V gene TRBV5-5; 16 nucleotides line up with TRBD2. The sequences come from peripheral blood mononuclear cells (PBMCs), collected when the disease was refractory, from a patient treated with antithyroid drugs. Here the CDR3 DNA reads TGTGCCAGCAGCATGGGACTAGCGGGAGGGTTGTTCAGTTACTTC. This sequence encodes CASSMGLAGGLFSYF.